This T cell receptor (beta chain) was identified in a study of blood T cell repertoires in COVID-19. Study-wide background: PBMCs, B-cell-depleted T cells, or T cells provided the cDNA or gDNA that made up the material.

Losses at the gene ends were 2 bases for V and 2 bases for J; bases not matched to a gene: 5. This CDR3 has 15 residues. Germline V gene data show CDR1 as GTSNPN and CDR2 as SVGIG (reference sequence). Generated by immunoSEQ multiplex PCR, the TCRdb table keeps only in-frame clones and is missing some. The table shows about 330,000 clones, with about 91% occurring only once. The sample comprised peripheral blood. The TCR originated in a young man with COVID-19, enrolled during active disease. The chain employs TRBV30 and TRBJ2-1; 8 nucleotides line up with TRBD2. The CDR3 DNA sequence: TGTGCCTGGAGTCGGGGGGGAGGGCCCTACAATGAGCAGTTCTTC. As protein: CAWSRGGGPYNEQFF.